These 4 T cell receptor beta chains came from one sample sequenced in a study of shared clonotypes between healthy human individuals. The table came from immunoSEQ multiplex PCR; TCRdb's copy has only in-frame clones and leaves some out. The top ten hold roughly 10% of the sample, which has some 300,000 clones, roughly 70% seen once. Material: memory CD4+ T cells sorted from blood. Subset given: CD45RA-negative fraction. All receptors come from a man aged 30 to 39 in good health.

CDR3 protein: CASSNDADPYNEQFF. CDR3 bases: TGTGCCAGCAGTAACGATGCGGATCCCTACAATGAGCAGTTCTTC. V and J are TRBV27 and TRBJ2-1; D is unclear. CDR3 length: 15 residues. The germline CDR1 and CDR2 sequences are MNHEY and SMNVEV (reference sequence). Between the trimmed V and J ends, which lost 5 bases and 2 bases, there was a span of 13 bases.

This clone was counted between two and nine times. This chain joins TRBV7-9 and TRBJ2-7; D ambiguous. V was trimmed by 0 bases and J by 2 bases, leaving 11 bases between them. The CDR3 has 15 amino acids. Germline V gene sequence: CDR1 SEHNR, CDR2 FQNEAQ (reference sequence). The CDR3 reads CASSLAPRQPYEQYF. CDR3 nucleotides: TGTGCCAGCAGCTTAGCCCCCCGGCAGCCCTACGAGCAGTACTTC.

This sequence joins TRBV29-1 and TRBJ1-2, with D possibly TRBD1 on 5 matching bases. The CDR3 totals 14 residues. V lost 1 base and J lost 4, with 13 bases in between. Per germline, CDR1 SQVTM and CDR2 ANQGSEA. The CDR3 coding sequence is TGCAGCGTTGAAGGGCGGCAGGGAGGCTATGGCTACACCTTC. It codes for CSVEGRQGGYGYTF.

V is TRBV7-2 and J is TRBJ2-5; D may be TRBD2 (6 bases). The CDR3 contains 13 residues. CDR1 is SGHTA, CDR2 FQGNSA, per germline. Trimming stripped 7 bases from V and 4 bases from J, with 13 bases between. CDR3 DNA: TGTGCCAGCACCTTGCGGGGACGAGAGACCCAGTACTTC. Its translation is CASTLRGRETQYF. Variable domain in full (rest from reference TRBV7-2 and TRBJ2-5): GAGVSQSPSNKVTEKGKDVELRCDPISGHTALYWYRQSLGQGLEFLIYFQGNSAPDKSGLPSDRFSAERTGGSVSTLTIQRTQQEDSAVYLCASTLRGRETQYFGPGTRLLVL.